The rows below give T cell receptor beta chains drawn from one sample of a study of shared clonotypes between healthy human individuals. Only in-frame clones appear in the TCRdb table, and some are missing; sequencing was by immunoSEQ multiplex PCR. The table includes under 2.5 million clones, 92% detected once. Sequencing used naive CD4+ T cells from PBMCs. The receptors derive from a man between 18 and 35 years old in good health. Some clones in this sample may be carry-over from other donors' samples. Both conserved end residues are part of each CDR3. A D gene is named only where the DNA matches it firmly.

D: TRBD1; J: TRBJ1-1; V: TRBV19; DNA: TGTGCCAGTAGTATAAAGACAGGGAGCACTGAAGCTTTCTTT; CDR3: CASSIKTGSTEAFF
D: .; J: TRBJ1-1; V: TRBV5-5; DNA: TGTGCCAGCAGCTTGCGGAACACTGAAGCTTTCTTT; CDR3: CASSLRNTEAFF
D: TRBD2; J: TRBJ2-1; V: TRBV7-2; DNA: TGTGCCAGCAGCTCCGCGGGGGGGTGGGCTGGTGAGCAGTTCTTC; CDR3: CASSSAGGWAGEQFF
D: TRBD2; J: TRBJ2-7; V: TRBV28; DNA: TGTGCCAGCAGTCTCGCGGGGGGAGGGCAAGGCGAGCAGTACTTC; CDR3: CASSLAGGGQGEQYF
D: TRBD1; J: TRBJ2-7; V: TRBV28; DNA: TGTGCCAGCAGTTCATATACAGGGGGTCGGTTCTACGAGCAGTACTTC; CDR3: CASSSYTGGRFYEQYF
D: TRBD1; J: TRBJ1-2; V: TRBV6-6; DNA: TGTGCCAGCAGTTACTCCCGACAGGGGGCTAACTATGGCTACACCTTC; CDR3: CASSYSRQGANYGYTF
D: .; J: TRBJ1-4; V: TRBV9; DNA: TGTGCCAGCAGCGCCGGGACGGACTTTAATGAAAAACTGTTTTTT; CDR3: CASSAGTDFNEKLFF
D: TRBD1; J: TRBJ2-7; V: TRBV2; DNA: TGTGCCAGCAGGGTGGACAGGCAGGAGCAGTACTTC; CDR3: CASRVDRQEQYF
D: .; J: TRBJ1-5; V: TRBV5-1; DNA: TGCGCCAGCAGCTTGGGTCAGCCCCAGCATTTT; CDR3: CASSLGQPQHF
D: TRBD2; J: TRBJ2-7; V: TRBV5-1; DNA: TGCGCCAGCGGTCAACTAGCGGGGAGCTCCTACGAGCAGTACTTC; CDR3: CASGQLAGSSYEQYF
D: .; J: TRBJ2-3; V: TRBV7-9; DNA: TGTGCCAGCAGCTCGGAGGGCACAGATACGCAGTATTTT; CDR3: CASSSEGTDTQYF
D: .; J: TRBJ2-3; V: TRBV27; DNA: TGTGCCAGCAGTTCTCGATCAACGCAGTATTTT; CDR3: CASSSRSTQYF
D: .; J: TRBJ1-1; V: TRBV10-3; DNA: TGTGCCATCAGTTCTCCGGTTCTAAACACTGAAGCTTTCTTT; CDR3: CAISSPVLNTEAFF